This is a list of T cell receptor beta chains from one sample in a study of blood T cell repertoires in COVID-19. Sequencing was performed with immunoSEQ multiplex PCR; in TCRdb, only in-frame clones are kept and a portion is missing. The table includes 190,000 or so clones, around 86% detected once. The sample taken for sequencing was peripheral blood. The receptors originated from a man aged 40-55 years with active or convalescent COVID-19. The CDR3 runs from the conserved cysteine through the conserved F or W. The order of the fields is V gene, J gene, D gene, clone size, CDR3 protein, CDR3 DNA. The D gene is left open where the match is weak. Size is omitted from some rows. Given values are once, few, many or a class for expanded clones.

V gene: TRBV4-1; J gene: TRBJ2-7; D gene: NA; clone size: NA; CDR3 protein: CASSQEGHLESSYEQYF; CDR3 DNA: TGCGCCAGCAGCCAAGAGGGACATCTAGAAAGCTCCTACGAGCAGTACTTC
V gene: TRBV29-1; J gene: TRBJ1-1; D gene: NA; clone size: few; CDR3 protein: CSGGGRLNTEAFF; CDR3 DNA: TGCAGCGGGGGAGGGAGACTGAACACTGAAGCTTTCTTT
V gene: TRBV10-1; J gene: TRBJ2-1; D gene: TRBD1; clone size: NA; CDR3 protein: CASSESTRTGPQFF; CDR3 DNA: TGCGCCAGCAGTGAGTCGACCAGGACAGGCCCGCAGTTCTTC
V gene: TRBV18; J gene: TRBJ2-1; D gene: NA; clone size: once; CDR3 protein: CASSPTRNEQFF; CDR3 DNA: TGTGCCAGCTCCCCGACCAGGAATGAGCAGTTCTTC
V gene: TRBV11-2; J gene: TRBJ2-7; D gene: NA; clone size: NA; CDR3 protein: CASSLRGAGNEQYF; CDR3 DNA: TGTGCCAGCAGCCTTCGGGGGGCCGGAAACGAGCAGTACTTC
V gene: TRBV29-1; J gene: TRBJ1-2; D gene: NA; clone size: few; CDR3 protein: CSVAGGTSYGYTF; CDR3 DNA: TGCAGCGTTGCTGGCGGTACCTCGTATGGCTACACCTTC
V gene: TRBV5-4; J gene: TRBJ1-4; D gene: TRBD1; clone size: NA; CDR3 protein: CASSLVGTGSEKLFF; CDR3 DNA: TGTGCCAGCAGCTTGGTAGGGACAGGGAGCGAAAAACTGTTTTTT
V gene: TRBV7-9; J gene: TRBJ1-5; D gene: NA; clone size: NA; CDR3 protein: CASSRGSQPQHF; CDR3 DNA: TGTGCCAGCTCAAGGGGTAGTCAGCCCCAGCATTTT
V gene: TRBV13; J gene: TRBJ2-1; D gene: TRBD2; clone size: once; CDR3 protein: CASGRETSTPNEQFF; CDR3 DNA: TGTGCCAGCGGAAGGGAGACTAGCACTCCCAATGAGCAGTTCTTC
V gene: TRBV27; J gene: TRBJ2-7; D gene: TRBD2; clone size: NA; CDR3 protein: CASRLAGGIHEQYF; CDR3 DNA: TGTGCCAGCCGTTTAGCGGGGGGGATACACGAGCAGTACTTC
V gene: TRBV24-1; J gene: TRBJ1-2; D gene: NA; clone size: NA; CDR3 protein: CATSDLGWGHGYTF; CDR3 DNA: TGTGCCACCAGTGATTTGGGATGGGGCCACGGCTACACCTTC
V gene: TRBV28; J gene: TRBJ1-6; D gene: TRBD1; clone size: once; CDR3 protein: CASSLAGQGGTPLHF; CDR3 DNA: TGTGCCAGCAGTTTAGCGGGACAGGGAGGGACACCCCTCCACTTT
V gene: TRBV28; J gene: TRBJ2-7; D gene: TRBD1; clone size: NA; CDR3 protein: CASRTGASYEQYF; CDR3 DNA: TGTGCCAGCAGGACAGGGGCATCCTACGAGCAGTACTTC
V gene: TRBV7-9; J gene: TRBJ2-1; D gene: TRBD1; clone size: once; CDR3 protein: CASRMTGNSNEQFF; CDR3 DNA: TGTGCCAGCCGCATGACAGGGAATTCAAATGAGCAGTTCTTC
V gene: TRBV15; J gene: TRBJ2-5; D gene: NA; clone size: NA; CDR3 protein: CATNFVSGETQYF; CDR3 DNA: TGTGCCACCAACTTCGTGTCGGGGGAGACCCAGTACTTC
V gene: TRBV28; J gene: TRBJ1-2; D gene: TRBD1; clone size: few; CDR3 protein: CASSTGQYGYTF; CDR3 DNA: TGTGCCAGCAGTACGGGACAGTATGGCTACACCTTC
V gene: TRBV20-1; J gene: TRBJ2-3; D gene: NA; clone size: NA; CDR3 protein: CSASRGPTDTQYF; CDR3 DNA: TGCAGTGCTAGTAGGGGCCCCACAGATACGCAGTATTTT
V gene: TRBV5-6; J gene: TRBJ2-5; D gene: NA; clone size: NA; CDR3 protein: CASSLSETQYF; CDR3 DNA: TGTGCCAGCAGCTTGTCGGAGACCCAGTACTTC
V gene: TRBV5-4; J gene: TRBJ1-1; D gene: NA; clone size: NA; CDR3 protein: CASSLRGDTEAFF; CDR3 DNA: TGTGCCAGCAGCCTCAGGGGCGACACTGAAGCTTTCTTT
V gene: TRBV21-1; J gene: TRBJ1-1; D gene: NA; clone size: NA; CDR3 protein: CASSKVRHEAEAFF; CDR3 DNA: TGTGCCAGCAGCAAAGTTCGTCATGAGGCTGAAGCTTTCTTT
V gene: TRBV19; J gene: TRBJ1-1; D gene: TRBD1; clone size: NA; CDR3 protein: CASSASGGRTEAFF; CDR3 DNA: TGTGCCAGTAGCGCTTCAGGGGGCCGAACTGAAGCTTTCTTT
V gene: TRBV5-1; J gene: TRBJ1-5; D gene: TRBD1; clone size: once; CDR3 protein: CASSEGQNQPQHF; CDR3 DNA: TGCGCCAGCAGCGAGGGACAGAATCAGCCCCAGCATTTT
V gene: TRBV15; J gene: TRBJ1-1; D gene: NA; clone size: NA; CDR3 protein: CATSRSKTENTEAFF; CDR3 DNA: TGTGCCACCAGCAGATCCAAGACAGAGAACACTGAAGCTTTCTTT
V gene: TRBV7-7; J gene: TRBJ2-3; D gene: TRBD2; clone size: NA; CDR3 protein: CASSRSGGAFTDTQYF; CDR3 DNA: TGTGCTAGCAGTCGTAGCGGGGGGGCCTTTACAGATACGCAGTATTTT
V gene: TRBV19; J gene: TRBJ2-3; D gene: TRBD1; clone size: NA; CDR3 protein: CATHAGQGTDTQYF; CDR3 DNA: TGTGCCACTCACGCGGGACAGGGAACGGATACGCAGTATTTT
V gene: TRBV10-2; J gene: TRBJ1-2; D gene: NA; clone size: NA; CDR3 protein: CASSESTRSGYTF; CDR3 DNA: TGCGCCAGCAGTGAGTCGACTAGGAGTGGCTACACCTTC
V gene: TRBV18; J gene: TRBJ1-1; D gene: TRBD1; clone size: few; CDR3 protein: CASSPTGGDTEAFF; CDR3 DNA: TGTGCCAGCTCACCGACAGGGGGCGACACTGAAGCTTTCTTT
V gene: TRBV9; J gene: TRBJ2-7; D gene: TRBD1; clone size: few; CDR3 protein: CASSVGPGQVSEQYF; CDR3 DNA: TGTGCCAGCAGCGTTGGTCCGGGACAGGTCTCTGAGCAGTACTTC
V gene: TRBV7-2; J gene: TRBJ2-3; D gene: NA; clone size: NA; CDR3 protein: CASSHFLTGEADTQYF; CDR3 DNA: TGTGCCAGCAGCCACTTTTTGACGGGGGAGGCAGATACGCAGTATTTT
V gene: TRBV7-2; J gene: TRBJ2-5; D gene: TRBD2; clone size: NA; CDR3 protein: CASSGWGSGAETQYF; CDR3 DNA: TGTGCCAGCAGCGGGTGGGGTAGCGGGGCAGAGACCCAGTACTTC
V gene: TRBV15; J gene: TRBJ1-4; D gene: TRBD1; clone size: NA; CDR3 protein: CATSRDRGTGGTKSEKLFF; CDR3 DNA: TGTGCCACCAGCAGAGATAGGGGAACAGGGGGCACGAAAAGTGAAAAACTGTTTTTT
V gene: TRBV14; J gene: TRBJ2-5; D gene: TRBD1; clone size: NA; CDR3 protein: CASSRNQTGPETQYF; CDR3 DNA: TGTGCCAGCAGCCGAAATCAGACAGGGCCAGAGACCCAGTACTTC
V gene: TRBV24-1; J gene: TRBJ2-6; D gene: NA; clone size: NA; CDR3 protein: CATSDETGETGANVLTF; CDR3 DNA: TGTGCCACCAGTGACGAGACGGGGGAGACTGGGGCCAACGTCCTGACTTTC
V gene: TRBV13; J gene: TRBJ2-7; D gene: TRBD1; clone size: NA; CDR3 protein: CASSTRWDRSYEQYF; CDR3 DNA: TGTGCCAGCAGCACTAGATGGGACAGGTCCTACGAGCAGTACTTC
V gene: TRBV6-6; J gene: TRBJ2-5; D gene: NA; clone size: NA; CDR3 protein: CASSYSQGSQETQYF; CDR3 DNA: TGTGCCAGCAGTTACTCGCAGGGGTCCCAAGAGACCCAGTACTTC
V gene: TRBV6-1; J gene: TRBJ2-3; D gene: TRBD1; clone size: NA; CDR3 protein: CASSEDPRDRGKYF; CDR3 DNA: TGTGCCAGCAGTGAGGATCCCCGGGACAGGGGCAAATATTTT
V gene: TRBV5-4; J gene: TRBJ2-7; D gene: TRBD1; clone size: NA; CDR3 protein: CASSLSSGTGEEQYF; CDR3 DNA: TGTGCCAGCAGCTTAAGCTCCGGGACAGGAGAAGAGCAGTACTTC
V gene: TRBV11-3; J gene: TRBJ2-2; D gene: NA; clone size: NA; CDR3 protein: CASSLLAGANGELFF; CDR3 DNA: TGTGCCAGCAGCTTATTGGCAGGGGCGAACGGGGAGCTGTTTTTT
V gene: TRBV19; J gene: TRBJ1-1; D gene: NA; clone size: NA; CDR3 protein: CASSTLMNTEAFF; CDR3 DNA: TGTGCCAGTAGTACCCTAATGAACACTGAAGCTTTCTTT
V gene: TRBV12-3/TRBV12-4; J gene: TRBJ2-3; D gene: NA; clone size: NA; CDR3 protein: CASSFGGADTQYF; CDR3 DNA: TGTGCCAGCAGTTTCGGAGGAGCAGATACGCAGTATTTT
V gene: TRBV24-1; J gene: TRBJ1-2; D gene: NA; clone size: NA; CDR3 protein: CATSDLRTPYGYTF; CDR3 DNA: TGTGCCACCAGTGATTTGCGGACACCCTATGGCTACACCTTC
V gene: TRBV4-1; J gene: TRBJ1-1; D gene: TRBD1; clone size: NA; CDR3 protein: CASSIGTANTEAFF; CDR3 DNA: TGCGCCAGCAGCATAGGGACAGCGAACACTGAAGCTTTCTTT
V gene: TRBV11-2; J gene: TRBJ1-1; D gene: NA; clone size: few; CDR3 protein: CASSLVGGGGTEAFF; CDR3 DNA: TGTGCCAGCAGCTTAGTAGGGGGGGGAGGAACTGAAGCTTTCTTT
V gene: TRBV19; J gene: TRBJ2-7; D gene: TRBD1; clone size: few; CDR3 protein: CASTSGTGSTYEQYF; CDR3 DNA: TGTGCCAGTACCTCCGGGACAGGGTCGACCTACGAGCAGTACTTC
V gene: TRBV6-6; J gene: TRBJ2-3; D gene: NA; clone size: NA; CDR3 protein: CASNPRPTDTQYF; CDR3 DNA: TGTGCCAGCAACCCGCGCCCAACAGATACGCAGTATTTT
V gene: TRBV12-3/TRBV12-4; J gene: TRBJ1-2; D gene: TRBD1; clone size: NA; CDR3 protein: CASSRDRGYGYTF; CDR3 DNA: TGTGCCAGCAGCCGCGACAGGGGTTATGGCTACACCTTC
V gene: TRBV5-8; J gene: TRBJ1-1; D gene: NA; clone size: NA; CDR3 protein: CASSLLNMNTEAFF; CDR3 DNA: TGTGCCAGCAGCTTGTTAAATATGAACACTGAAGCTTTCTTT
V gene: TRBV28; J gene: TRBJ1-3; D gene: NA; clone size: NA; CDR3 protein: CASQGPSGNTIYF; CDR3 DNA: TGTGCCAGTCAGGGTCCCTCTGGAAACACCATATATTTT
V gene: TRBV15; J gene: TRBJ1-5; D gene: NA; clone size: NA; CDR3 protein: CATNRDLSNQPQHF; CDR3 DNA: TGTGCCACTAACAGGGATTTGAGCAATCAGCCCCAGCATTTT
V gene: TRBV19; J gene: TRBJ1-5; D gene: TRBD1; clone size: NA; CDR3 protein: CASSKSPGQLNSNQPQHF; CDR3 DNA: TGTGCCAGTAGTAAGTCTCCGGGACAGCTCAATAGCAATCAGCCCCAGCATTTT
V gene: TRBV5-1; J gene: TRBJ2-3; D gene: TRBD2; clone size: NA; CDR3 protein: CASSLGASGATDTQYF; CDR3 DNA: TGCGCCAGCAGCTTGGGAGCTAGCGGGGCCACAGATACGCAGTATTTT
V gene: TRBV5-5; J gene: TRBJ2-3; D gene: TRBD2; clone size: NA; CDR3 protein: CASSGTPGGLTDTQYF; CDR3 DNA: TGTGCCAGCAGCGGGACGCCGGGGGGGCTCACAGATACGCAGTATTTT